The TCR beta chain described here comes from a study of CD8+CD57+ T cells in acquired aplastic anemia. CDR3 length: 16 residues. Germline V gene lookup returns CDR1 SGHTA and CDR2 FQGTGA. With V trimmed by 2 bases and J by 4 bases, 9 bases remained unmatched. Both TCR beta VDJ combination and CDR3 sequence profiling were carried out. Genomic DNA was the template for this profiling. TCRdb itself ran the reads through MiXCR, one entry per CDR3 protein. The sample consists of around 230,000 distinct CDR3 sequences, over 60% of them appearing once. This receptor was identified in a human donor in good health. The chain is built from TRBV7-3 and TRBJ2-3; 7 bases match TRBD2. Material: sorted CD4+, CD8+, or CD8+CD57+ T cells (not recorded which) from PBMCs. CDR3 DNA sequence: TGTGCCAGCAGCTTAGGACCGGGACTAAGCGCAGATACGCAGTATTTT. The encoded protein is CASSLGPGLSADTQYF.